Below, one TCR beta chain is given with its context. The ends were cut back, 4 bases at V and 8 bases at J, with 14 bases in the middle. CDR3 length equals 14 residues. Germline lookup yields CDR1 SNHLY and CDR2 FYNNEI. The data are from a study of T cells in Graves' hyperthyroidism and ophthalmopathy. The TCR beta CDR3 regions underwent amplification using RNA transcripts as the source. During a first-round RT-PCR of the TCR CDR3, the HTBI primer set was used. TCRdb processed the multiplex PCR reads anew with MiXCR; each CDR3 protein has one entry. Of approximately 400,000 distinct CDR3 sequences in the sample, approximately 15% were seen once.

The sequence was collected from a woman aged 55-75 years with Graves' hyperthyroidism. The source material was blood. The chain couples TRBV2 to TRBJ1-4, with a possible D match to TRBD1 (5 bases). CDR3 loop: CASSVGTWDEKLFF. The CDR3 nucleotides are TGTGCCAGCAGTGTCGGGACTTGGGACGAAAAACTGTTTTTT.